A single sample is the source of the 10 T cell receptor beta chains below, sequenced in a study of T cells in Graves' hyperthyroidism and ophthalmopathy. RNA transcripts were the template for amplifying TCR beta CDR3 regions. First-round RT-PCR targeting the TCR CDR3 was performed with the HTBI primer set. TCRdb re-analysed the multiplex PCR reads in MiXCR, keeping a single row per CDR3 protein. The sample lists about 350,000 distinct CDR3 sequences, around 15% occurring once. Sample: blood. These receptors were collected from a woman aged 55-75 years with Graves' ophthalmopathy.

The V gene is TRBV6-1, the J gene TRBJ2-3; D not certain. Trimming left V 6 bases short and J 1 base short, with 11 bases between. CDR1 MNHNS and CDR2 SASEGT come from the germline V gene. This CDR3 has 14 amino acids. The CDR3 reads CASSQVERTDTQYF. CDR3 DNA: TGTGCCAGCAGCCAAGTGGAGCGCACAGATACGCAGTATTTT.

This clonotype was observed a handful of times. The chain uses TRBV28 and TRBJ2-3; 8 bases are shared with TRBD2. V lost 6 bases and J lost 3; bases outside the gene matches: 5. Germline V gives CDR1 MDHEN, CDR2 SYDVKM. CDR3 length: 14 amino acids. The CDR3: CASSRAGVTDTQYF. In DNA form, the CDR3 reads TGTGCCAGCAGCCGAGCGGGAGTGACAGATACGCAGTATTTT. The full variable domain, in which reference TRBV28 and TRBJ2-3 provide the parts outside the CDR3, is DVKVTQSSRYLVKRTGEKVFLECVQDMDHENMFWYRQDPGLGLRLIYFSYDVKMKEKGDIPEGYSVSREKKERFSLILESASTNQTSMYLCASSRAGVTDTQYFGPGTRLTVL.

This clonotype was observed at least ten times. The gene calls are TRBV2 and TRBJ1-5; 9 positions match TRBD1. Germline-derived CDR1 and CDR2 are SNHLY and FYNNEI. This CDR3 contains 16 residues. V was clipped by 6 bases and J by 1 base; unmatched bases: 7. CDR3 DNA sequence: TGTGCCAGCAGGGCATACAGGGGGCGCAGCAATCAGCCCCAGCATTTT. Its protein is CASRAYRGRSNQPQHF.

This clonotype was seen a handful of times. The J gene is TRBJ2-7, the V gene TRBV2; a weak D match, TRBD2 (5 bases). The CDR3 runs 14 residues. V lost 6 bases to trimming and J lost 4 bases, with 16 bases between them. From germline, CDR1 is SNHLY and CDR2 FYNNEI. In DNA form, the CDR3 reads TGTGCCAGCAGCGGGGTAGGGAATCGATACGAGCAGTACTTC. It translates to CASSGVGNRYEQYF.

This clonotype was seen ten or more times. The DNA for the CDR3 is TGTGCCAGCAGTGAAGCTCGCCTCCCCGCGGGACGCAATGAGCAGTTCTTC. It codes for CASSEARLPAGRNEQFF. The genes are TRBV6-1 and TRBJ2-1; tentative D call: TRBD2 (6 bases). With 0 bases removed from V and 6 bases from J, the gap between germline ends came to 18 bases. Germline V CDR1 and CDR2: MNHNS, SASEGT. The CDR3 extends over 17 amino acids.

This chain links TRBV2 with TRBJ2-2; possible D gene TRBD1, 7 bases. This CDR3 spans 14 amino acids. The germline CDR1 and CDR2 sequences are SNHLY and FYNNEI. Trimming pared 8 bases from V and 0 bases from J, leaving 10 bases between. In nucleotides, the CDR3 is TGTGCCAGCGGAGGGGGCTCGAACACCGGGGAGCTGTTTTTT. Protein sequence: CASGGGSNTGELFF.

This clonotype has at least ten counts. The chain uses TRBV27 and TRBJ2-2, with TRBD1 identical over 8 bases. Germline assignment: CDR1 MNHEY and CDR2 SMNVEV (reference sequence). CDR3 size: 14 residues. The junction had 3 bases not matched to a gene; V was cut back by 6 bases and J by 3 bases. The CDR3 bases are TGTGCCAGCAGCCAGGGGGCTGACACCGGGGAGCTGTTTTTT. Translation gives CASSQGADTGELFF.

Notes on this clonotype: The CDR3 does not close with the conserved phenylalanine or tryptophan, likely indicating a read error. The rearrangement links TRBV5-1 to TRBJ2-5; maybe TRBD2 (6 bases). V shed 4 bases and J shed 4 bases, with 14 bases lying between them. CDR3 size: 14 residues. CDR1 is SGHRS, CDR2 YFSETQ, per germline. The CDR3 spells CASSAIRAGETQYS. CDR3 DNA: TGCGCCAGCAGCGCCATTCGAGCGGGAGAGACCCAGTACTCC.

The gene calls are TRBV20-1 and TRBJ2-5; 8 bases align to TRBD2. Germline CDR1 is DFQATT and CDR2 is SNEGSKA (reference sequence). Losses at the gene ends were 0 bases for V and 1 base for J; bases not matched to a gene: 7. The CDR3 has 16 amino acids. The chain's CDR3 is CSARDFREGPQETQYF. The DNA of the CDR3 is TGCAGTGCTAGAGATTTCCGGGAGGGCCCCCAAGAGACCCAGTACTTC.

This chain uses TRBV12-5 with TRBJ2-1; D is undetermined. Germline values: CDR1 LGHNT, CDR2 FRNRAP. Trimming cost V 4 bases and J 7 bases, with 8 bases left between them. The CDR3 contains 12 residues. CDR3 loop: CASGSLGNEQFF. The CDR3 DNA sequence: TGTGCTAGTGGTTCTTTGGGAAATGAGCAGTTCTTC.